The present T cell receptor (beta chain) was sequenced within a study of T cells in Graves' hyperthyroidism and ophthalmopathy. Using RNA transcripts as the source, TCR beta CDR3 regions were amplified. Primed by the HTBI set, a first-round RT-PCR was run on the TCR CDR3. MiXCR, applied by TCRdb to the multiplex PCR reads, yields one record per CDR3 protein. This sample carries roughly 300,000 distinct CDR3 sequences, more than 11% of them seen once, and the ten largest clones take under 30%. V lost 5 bases to trimming and J lost 2 bases, with 23 bases between them. Germline V CDR1 and CDR2: SEHNR, FQNEAQ (reference sequence). This CDR3 spans 18 amino acids. Broader study findings: In the analysis, a 13 V-J model separated ophthalmopathy from stable hyperthyroidism. Blood samples included most of the expanded thyroid clonotypes exceeding 0.001.

This clonotype came up many times. Its antigen remains unidentified. Exclusion of patients followed from uncontrolled infection, other autoimmune disease, pregnancy or lactation. Each 10 ml fresh peripheral blood draw supplied the PBMCs. The chain uses TRBV7-9 and TRBJ2-3; no clear D. Sequences were obtained from blood. The TCR sequence derives from a young woman with Graves' hyperthyroidism. The DNA for the CDR3 is TGTGCCAGCAGCCCCCCAGTCCGGTGGTGGCAGTACACAGATACGCAGTATTTT. Its translation is CASSPPVRWWQYTDTQYF. The whole variable domain, filled in from reference TRBV7-9 and TRBJ2-3, reads DTGVSQNPRHKITKRGQNVTFRCDPISEHNRLYWYRQTLGQGPEFLTYFQNEAQLEKSRLLSDRFSAERPKGSFSTLEIQRTEQGDSAMYLCASSPPVRWWQYTDTQYFGPGTRLTVL.